Included here is one T cell receptor beta chain sequence, with context. The antigen remains undetermined. Compared with germline, one end of the junction differs, possibly owing to a read error. The data originate from a study of regulatory T cells in long-lasting Graves disease. Background on the study: Graves' disease counted as persistent after over 5 years of antithyroid drugs with positive TSH receptor antibodies. Study conclusions and caveats: Sample size was small, which may have lowered accuracy. Favoring TRBV28, TRBJ1-2 and TRBJ2-5 was a feature seen in persistent disease.

Sequencing libraries for TCR beta were prepared with iRepertoire HTBI primers and Arm-PCR of CDR3 regions. In the source study's methods: The study identified about 60 TRBV and 14 to 15 TRBJ segments across samples. TCRdb recomputed calls from the multiplex PCR reads with MiXCR, one row per CDR3 protein. What appears here as the V and J calls and clone size reflects TCRdb's work, not the paper's. The sample holds about 430,000 distinct CDR3 sequences, 20% to 25% seen once. Germline CDR1 is MDHEN and CDR2 is SYDVKM. The CDR3 runs to 14 residues. The time point is: persistent/refractory GD, antithyroid drugs over 5 years with positive TRAb. From RNA extracted from PBMCs, the TCR library was made.

J is TRBJ2-7 and V is TRBV28; 10 bases fit TRBD1. The source was peripheral blood mononuclear cells (PBMCs), collected when the disease was refractory, from a patient treated with antithyroid drugs. This TCR was recovered from a female donor with Graves disease. DNA of the CDR3: TGTGCCAGCAGAGCCGGGACAGGGGACTACAAGCAGTACTTC. As protein: CASRAGTGDYKQYF.